This TCR beta chain was captured by sequencing in a study of T-cell memory formation after mild COVID-19. Study-level results: That cross-reactive memory joined was suggested by some responding clones appearing in pre-infection memory.

Note on this clonotype: Its antigen is not identified.

This CDR3 has 17 amino acids. Trimming removed 1 base at V and 0 bases at J, with 17 bases between. Germline CDR1 is GTSNPN and CDR2 is SVGIG (reference sequence). TCRalpha and TCRbeta libraries used 5'RACE with constant-segment primers and UMIs. TCRdb redid the calling of the 5' RACE reads with MiXCR, one entry per CDR3 protein. The sample gives around 150,000 distinct CDR3 sequences, roughly 28% of which show up once; approximately 12% is in the top ten. The genes are TRBV30 and TRBJ2-3; TRBD1 is a possible D gene (5 bases). Material for sequencing was PBMCs or a T cell subset sorted from them (not recorded which). The sequence came from an adult woman who had mild COVID-19 (a few samples of this study predate the infection). Cell type and time point are not known. CDR3 DNA: TGTGCCTGGAGTGAGAGCCCAGGGTGGAAGAGCACAGATACGCAGTATTTT. It specifies CAWSESPGWKSTDTQYF.